This T cell receptor beta chain was documented in a study of cytotoxic CD8 clonotypes in ibrutinib-treated CLL. Study results and caveats: Baseline levels were approached again at progression, after clonality had risen at ibrutinib response.

This clone was seen once. Its antigen remains unknown. V dropped 7 bases and J dropped 0 bases, with 12 bases sitting between them. CDR1 is SGHRS, CDR2 YFSETQ, per germline. The CDR3 loop spans 14 amino acids. Profiling relied on immunoSEQ multiplex PCR, and the TCRdb table lists in-frame clones only, not all of them. This table has some 350,000 clones, 67% appearing once. Sequencing was performed on PBMCs, taken after 36 months of ibrutinib treatment. V usage is TRBV5-1 and J usage is TRBJ2-3; D is tentatively TRBD1 or TRBD2 (5 bases each). The receptor was isolated from a human donor with chronic lymphocytic leukemia. The chain's CDR3 is CASCRGASTDTQYF. The CDR3 nucleotides read TGCGCCAGCTGTAGAGGGGCTAGCACAGATACGCAGTATTTT.